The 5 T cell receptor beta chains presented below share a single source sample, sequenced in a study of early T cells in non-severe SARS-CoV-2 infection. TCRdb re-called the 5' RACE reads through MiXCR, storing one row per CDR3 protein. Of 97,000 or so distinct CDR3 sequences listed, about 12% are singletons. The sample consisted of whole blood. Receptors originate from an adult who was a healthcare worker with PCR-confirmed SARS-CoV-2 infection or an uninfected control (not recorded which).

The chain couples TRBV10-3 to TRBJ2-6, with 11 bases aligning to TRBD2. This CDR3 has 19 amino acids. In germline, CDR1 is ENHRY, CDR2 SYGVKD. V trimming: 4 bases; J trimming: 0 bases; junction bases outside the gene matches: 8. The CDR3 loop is CAISGRATSGNSGANVLTF. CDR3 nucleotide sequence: TGTGCCATCAGTGGCCGCGCGACTAGCGGGAACTCTGGGGCCAACGTCCTGACTTTC.

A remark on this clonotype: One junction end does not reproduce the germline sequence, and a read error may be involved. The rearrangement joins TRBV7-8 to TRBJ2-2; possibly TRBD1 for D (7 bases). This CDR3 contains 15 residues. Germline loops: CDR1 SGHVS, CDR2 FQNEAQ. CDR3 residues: CASSIRGVNTRELFF. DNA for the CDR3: TGTGCCAGCAGCATCAGGGGGGTGAACACCAGGGAGCTGTTTTTT.

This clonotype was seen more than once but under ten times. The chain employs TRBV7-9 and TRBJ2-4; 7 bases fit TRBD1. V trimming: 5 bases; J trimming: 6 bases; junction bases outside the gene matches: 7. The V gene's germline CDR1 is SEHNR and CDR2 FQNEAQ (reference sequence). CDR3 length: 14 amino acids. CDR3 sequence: CASSPPTGRNIQYF. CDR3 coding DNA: TGTGCCAGCAGCCCCCCGACAGGGAGAAACATTCAGTACTTC. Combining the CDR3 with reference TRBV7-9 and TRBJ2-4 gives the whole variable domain DTGVSQNPRHKITKRGQNVTFRCDPISEHNRLYWYRQTLGQGPEFLTYFQNEAQLEKSRLLSDRFSAERPKGSFSTLEIQRTEQGDSAMYLCASSPPTGRNIQYFGAGTRLSVL.

The CDR3 nucleotides read TGTGCCATCAGTGAGCGAAGGGGCGATGAGCAGTTCTTC. Amino acids: CAISERRGDEQFF. V gene TRBV10-3 combines with J gene TRBJ2-1, with a weak D call TRBD1 (5 bases). Trimming took 2 bases from V and 8 from J, leaving 10 bases between them. This CDR3 spans 13 amino acids. CDR1 and CDR2 (germline): ENHRY, SYGVKD.

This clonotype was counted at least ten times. Written as DNA, the CDR3 is TGCAGTCTCGGGGTAGATACGCAGTATTTT. It translates to CSLGVDTQYF. V is TRBV20-1 and J is TRBJ2-3, with TRBD2 as a possible D gene (5 bases). Germline V gene lookup returns CDR1 DFQATT and CDR2 SNEGSKA (reference sequence). The V end was cut by 8 bases, the J end by 5 bases, with 8 bases between. This CDR3 is built from 10 residues.